Listed below are T cell receptor beta chains from one sample, sequenced in a study of Graves' ophthalmopathy and Graves' hyperthyroidism. TCRdb reprocessed the multiplex PCR reads via MiXCR and lists one record per CDR3 protein. The repertoire holds about 150,000 distinct CDR3 sequences, with around two fifths as singletons. Sample: peripheral blood. Receptor source: a woman between 40 and 55 years old with Graves' ophthalmopathy. The CDR3 runs from the conserved cysteine through the conserved F or W. Fields, in order: J gene, V gene, CDR3 length, clone size, D gene, CDR3 DNA, CDR3 protein. D genes are given only for firm matches. The size entry is marked missing in some rows and otherwise reads once, few, many or a size class.

j_call: TRBJ1-3; v_call: TRBV10-1; cdr3_length: 15; clone_size: .; d_call: .; cdr3_nt: TGCGCCAGCAGTGAGAAGAAGATAACTGGAAACACCATATATTTT; cdr3_aa: CASSEKKITGNTIYF
j_call: TRBJ1-1; v_call: TRBV28; cdr3_length: 11; clone_size: few; d_call: TRBD1; cdr3_nt: TGTGCCAGCGGGTCAGACAGGGACCCTTTCTTT; cdr3_aa: CASGSDRDPFF
j_call: TRBJ1-1; v_call: TRBV15; cdr3_length: 15; clone_size: many; d_call: .; cdr3_nt: TGTGCCACCAGCAAAGTAGAGGGCCCCAATCTTGAAGCTTTCTTT; cdr3_aa: CATSKVEGPNLEAFF
j_call: TRBJ1-2; v_call: TRBV5-1; cdr3_length: 15; clone_size: many; d_call: .; cdr3_nt: TGCGCCAGCAGCTCCCTAGCAGCGGGTAACTATGGCTACACCTTC; cdr3_aa: CASSSLAAGNYGYTF
j_call: TRBJ1-1; v_call: TRBV5-1; cdr3_length: 16; clone_size: many; d_call: .; cdr3_nt: TGCGCCAGCAGCATAAACGGGGACAAACCGAACACTGAAGCTTTCTTT; cdr3_aa: CASSINGDKPNTEAFF
j_call: TRBJ2-7; v_call: TRBV19; cdr3_length: 14; clone_size: many; d_call: TRBD1; cdr3_nt: TGTGCCAGTAGTAGCCGGGACAGGGCCTACGAGCAGTACTTC; cdr3_aa: CASSSRDRAYEQYF
j_call: TRBJ2-5; v_call: TRBV2; cdr3_length: 14; clone_size: many; d_call: TRBD2; cdr3_nt: TGTGCCAGCAGTGCTTTGGCGGGGGGAGAGACCCAGTACTTC; cdr3_aa: CASSALAGGETQYF
j_call: TRBJ2-7; v_call: TRBV3-1; cdr3_length: 14; clone_size: many; d_call: .; cdr3_nt: TGTGCCAGCAGCCAAACCCCGGGCCTGGGCGAGCAGTACTTC; cdr3_aa: CASSQTPGLGEQYF
j_call: TRBJ1-5; v_call: TRBV20-1; cdr3_length: 16; clone_size: many; d_call: .; cdr3_nt: TGCAGTGCTAGAGATGTAATCGGGCGTCTCAATCAGCCCCAGCATTTT; cdr3_aa: CSARDVIGRLNQPQHF
j_call: TRBJ1-1; v_call: TRBV19; cdr3_length: 13; clone_size: many; d_call: .; cdr3_nt: TGTGCCAGTAGTAACCTCAGGAACACTGAAGCTTTCTTT; cdr3_aa: CASSNLRNTEAFF
j_call: TRBJ2-2; v_call: TRBV5-1; cdr3_length: 16; clone_size: .; d_call: .; cdr3_nt: TGCGCCAGCGTAAAAGGCGGGACTTCAAACACCGGGGAGCTGTTTTTT; cdr3_aa: CASVKGGTSNTGELFF
j_call: TRBJ1-2; v_call: TRBV6-2/TRBV6-3; cdr3_length: 14; clone_size: .; d_call: .; cdr3_nt: TGTGCCGGTCGTGGAACACCGCCAAGCTATGGCTACACCTTC; cdr3_aa: CAGRGTPPSYGYTF
j_call: TRBJ2-4; v_call: TRBV19; cdr3_length: 14; clone_size: many; d_call: .; cdr3_nt: TGTGCCAGCGGAAGGGGACTAGCCAAAAACATTCAGTACTTC; cdr3_aa: CASGRGLAKNIQYF
j_call: TRBJ1-1; v_call: TRBV10-3; cdr3_length: 13; clone_size: few; d_call: .; cdr3_nt: TGTGCCATCACCCCTCACCTTGGACAGGAAGCTTTCTTT; cdr3_aa: CAITPHLGQEAFF
j_call: TRBJ2-5; v_call: TRBV12-3/TRBV12-4; cdr3_length: 15; clone_size: many; d_call: .; cdr3_nt: TGTGCCAGCAGTTCGTGGGACCGAGTCCAAGAGACCCAGTACTTC; cdr3_aa: CASSSWDRVQETQYF
j_call: TRBJ1-1; v_call: TRBV28; cdr3_length: 17; clone_size: once; d_call: .; cdr3_nt: TGTGCCAGCCCGCCGACCGGGACTACTAACGCCAACACTGAAGCTTTCTTT; cdr3_aa: CASPPTGTTNANTEAFF
j_call: TRBJ1-1; v_call: TRBV6-1; cdr3_length: 13; clone_size: .; d_call: TRBD1; cdr3_nt: TGTGCCAGCAGTGAAGGTAGGACAGGGACGGCTTTCTTT; cdr3_aa: CASSEGRTGTAFF
j_call: TRBJ1-2; v_call: TRBV20-1; cdr3_length: 10; clone_size: many; d_call: .; cdr3_nt: TGCAGTGGAGGGATCTATGGCTACACCTTC; cdr3_aa: CSGGIYGYTF
j_call: TRBJ2-7; v_call: TRBV7-8; cdr3_length: 15; clone_size: .; d_call: TRBD1; cdr3_nt: TGTGCCAGCAGCCCGGGACAGGGGAAGGCCTACGAGCAGTACTTC; cdr3_aa: CASSPGQGKAYEQYF
j_call: TRBJ1-6; v_call: TRBV7-9; cdr3_length: 14; clone_size: many; d_call: TRBD1; cdr3_nt: TGTGCCAGCAGCTTTGGGACAGGGGTTTCACCCCTCCACTTT; cdr3_aa: CASSFGTGVSPLHF
j_call: TRBJ2-7; v_call: TRBV4-3; cdr3_length: 14; clone_size: .; d_call: TRBD2; cdr3_nt: TGCGCCAGCAGCCAAGATGGGGGGGGTTACGAGCAGTACTTC; cdr3_aa: CASSQDGGGYEQYF
j_call: TRBJ2-4; v_call: TRBV7-2; cdr3_length: 15; clone_size: many; d_call: .; cdr3_nt: TGTGCCAGCAGCTTAAATCAAGTAGGCAAAAACATTCAGTACTTC; cdr3_aa: CASSLNQVGKNIQYF
j_call: TRBJ2-5; v_call: TRBV7-8; cdr3_length: 11; clone_size: .; d_call: .; cdr3_nt: TGTGCCAGCAGCTTAATCGATGCCCAGTACTTC; cdr3_aa: CASSLIDAQYF
j_call: TRBJ2-3; v_call: TRBV20-1; cdr3_length: 20; clone_size: many; d_call: TRBD2; cdr3_nt: TGCAGTGCTCCGACAGGGGGACTAGCGGGGGGGCCGGCTAGCACAGATACGCAGTATTTT; cdr3_aa: CSAPTGGLAGGPASTDTQYF
j_call: TRBJ1-1; v_call: TRBV28; cdr3_length: 13; clone_size: .; d_call: .; cdr3_nt: TGTGCCAGCACTGCAGGAGTGAACACTGAAGCTTTCTTT; cdr3_aa: CASTAGVNTEAFF
j_call: TRBJ1-5; v_call: TRBV12-3/TRBV12-4; cdr3_length: 14; clone_size: many; d_call: .; cdr3_nt: TGTGCCAGCAGTTTATTCGGGAGCAATCAGCCCCAGCATTTT; cdr3_aa: CASSLFGSNQPQHF
j_call: TRBJ1-1; v_call: TRBV6-2/TRBV6-3; cdr3_length: 13; clone_size: .; d_call: .; cdr3_nt: TGTGCCAGCAGTTACATCCAGGGCACTGAAGCTTTCTTT; cdr3_aa: CASSYIQGTEAFF
j_call: TRBJ2-5; v_call: TRBV7-2; cdr3_length: 16; clone_size: few; d_call: TRBD1; cdr3_nt: TGTGCCAGCAGCTCCTCCACCGGACAGGGGGCGAGGACCCAGTACTTC; cdr3_aa: CASSSSTGQGARTQYF
j_call: TRBJ2-7; v_call: TRBV12-3/TRBV12-4; cdr3_length: 14; clone_size: many; d_call: .; cdr3_nt: TGTGCCAGCAGTTTAAGGGGACTCTCCTACGAGCAGTACTTC; cdr3_aa: CASSLRGLSYEQYF
j_call: TRBJ2-7; v_call: TRBV12-3/TRBV12-4; cdr3_length: 18; clone_size: .; d_call: .; cdr3_nt: TGTGCCAGCAGTTTGTGGGGACAACGGGCGCGCACAAACTACGAGCAGTACTTC; cdr3_aa: CASSLWGQRARTNYEQYF
j_call: TRBJ2-7; v_call: TRBV10-1; cdr3_length: 15; clone_size: many; d_call: TRBD1; cdr3_nt: TGCGCCAGCAGTGGGCCGGGACAGGGTGTCGACGAGCAGTACTTC; cdr3_aa: CASSGPGQGVDEQYF
j_call: TRBJ2-4; v_call: TRBV15; cdr3_length: 14; clone_size: medium-sized; d_call: .; cdr3_nt: TGTGCCACCAGTCATGGACAGGGAGGGGACATTCAGTACTTC; cdr3_aa: CATSHGQGGDIQYF
j_call: TRBJ1-6; v_call: TRBV12-3/TRBV12-4; cdr3_length: 12; clone_size: many; d_call: .; cdr3_nt: TGTGCCAGCAGGGGAGGGAATTCACCCCTCCACTTT; cdr3_aa: CASRGGNSPLHF
j_call: TRBJ1-1; v_call: TRBV6-2/TRBV6-3; cdr3_length: 13; clone_size: few; d_call: .; cdr3_nt: TGTGCCAGCAAGACGGTGGTGGACACTGAAGCTTTCTTT; cdr3_aa: CASKTVVDTEAFF
j_call: TRBJ2-7; v_call: TRBV6-5; cdr3_length: 14; clone_size: .; d_call: .; cdr3_nt: TGTGCCAGCAGTTACCATCGGGAGTCCTACGAGCAGTACTTC; cdr3_aa: CASSYHRESYEQYF
j_call: TRBJ1-3; v_call: TRBV7-6; cdr3_length: 15; clone_size: many; d_call: .; cdr3_nt: TGTGCCAGCAGCCCCGTGGAGTTCTCTGGAAACACCATATATTTT; cdr3_aa: CASSPVEFSGNTIYF
j_call: TRBJ2-5; v_call: TRBV6-2/TRBV6-3; cdr3_length: 15; clone_size: many; d_call: TRBD2; cdr3_nt: TGTGCCAGCAGTTACTCGACTAGCGGGTCGGAGACCCAGTACTTC; cdr3_aa: CASSYSTSGSETQYF